These T cell receptor beta chains were read from a single sample in a study of blood T cell repertoires in COVID-19. This table comes from immunoSEQ multiplex PCR, and its TCRdb copy is limited to in-frame clones, with some not included. Of 410,000 or so clones detected, 75% to 90% appear once; the ten largest clones hold about 1.6%. The sequencing input was peripheral blood. These receptors originate from a woman between 40 and 50 years old with COVID-19, enrolled during active disease. The CDR3 runs from the conserved cysteine through the conserved F or W. D genes are given only for firm matches. Part of the rows lack a size; the others show once, few, many or a class for expanded clones.

-	TRBJ1-5	TRBV27	-	TGTGCCAGCAGTTTAGGTTGGCAGAGCAATCAGCCCCAGCATTTT	CASSLGWQSNQPQHF
-	TRBJ1-3	TRBV6-6	-	TGTGCCAGCAGTATACGAGGAGGTTCTGGAAACACCATATATTTT	CASSIRGGSGNTIYF
-	TRBJ2-1	TRBV2	-	TGTGCCAGCCTTAGGGCGGGGTCGGCTATGAGATATGTCGATGAGCAGTTCTTC	CASLRAGSAMRYVDEQFF
-	TRBJ1-2	TRBV5-8	-	TGTGCCAGCAGCCCACTGCGGGGGACTCTTGATAGCTACACCTTC	CASSPLRGTLDSYTF
TRBD1	TRBJ2-7	TRBV11-2	few	TGTGCCAGCAGCTTAGCGGGACAGGGTACCAACGAGCAGTACTTC	CASSLAGQGTNEQYF
TRBD1	TRBJ1-1	TRBV6-2/TRBV6-3	-	TGTGCCAGCAGTTACCTGACAGGGGAGAACACTGAAGCTTTCTTT	CASSYLTGENTEAFF
-	TRBJ2-4	TRBV21-1	-	TGTGCCAGCAGCCCTCACACGGGTGGTCGGTACTTC	CASSPHTGGRYF
TRBD1	TRBJ1-1	TRBV5-1	once	TGCGCCAGCAGCTGGCGACAGGGGAACACTGAAGCTTTCTTT	CASSWRQGNTEAFF
TRBD1	TRBJ1-2	TRBV29-1	-	TGCAGCGATCGACAGGGGGCAGGCGGCTACACCTTC	CSDRQGAGGYTF
-	TRBJ1-2	TRBV13	-	TGTGCCAGCACACAAGCTTGGACAGAGCTCAACTATGGCTACACCTTC	CASTQAWTELNYGYTF
TRBD1	TRBJ1-1	TRBV10-3	few	TGTGCCGCACGGACAGGGGGGAGCATGAACACTGAAGCTTTCTTT	CAARTGGSMNTEAFF
-	TRBJ1-1	TRBV7-9	-	TGTGCCAGCAGCCCCAACCAAGGGGGTGGCACTGAAGCTTTCTTT	CASSPNQGGGTEAFF
-	TRBJ1-2	TRBV5-6	-	TGTGCCAGCAGCGTGACCGGGGATGGCTACACCTTC	CASSVTGDGYTF
-	TRBJ1-1	TRBV6-5	-	TGTGCCAGCAGTTCCTCGACAACGAACACTGAAGCTTTCTTT	CASSSSTTNTEAFF
TRBD1	TRBJ2-7	TRBV28	once	TGTGCCAGCAGTTTTATTGCGACAGGGGCTAGCTCCTACGAGCAGTACTTC	CASSFIATGASSYEQYF
TRBD1	TRBJ2-6	TRBV27	-	TGTGCCAGCAGTCCCCGTGGACAGGGGACCTCTGGGGCCAACGTCCTGACTTTC	CASSPRGQGTSGANVLTF
-	TRBJ2-7	TRBV28	-	TGTGCCAGCAGTTTAAGCGGACCCTACGAGCAGTACTTC	CASSLSGPYEQYF
-	TRBJ2-7	TRBV19	-	TGTGCCAGTAGTCAATGGACACAGTCCTACGAGCAGTACTTC	CASSQWTQSYEQYF
-	TRBJ1-2	TRBV24-1	-	TGTGCCACCAGTGATCGGGAAACAGGGTACGTGGATGGCTACACCTTC	CATSDRETGYVDGYTF
-	TRBJ2-7	TRBV6-2/TRBV6-3	once	TGTGCCAGCAGCGGGGCCACACCTTACGAGCAGTACTTC	CASSGATPYEQYF
-	TRBJ2-2	TRBV19	-	TGTGCCAGTAGTATAGACAGGCGATTCCCCGGGGAGCTGTTTTTT	CASSIDRRFPGELFF
TRBD1	TRBJ2-3	TRBV6-5	once	TGTGCCAGCAGCCACGGACAGGGGATGGCAGATACGCAGTATTTT	CASSHGQGMADTQYF
-	TRBJ2-3	TRBV9	-	TGTGCCAGCAGCGTAAGCGGGCAGGGGGGCACAGATACGCAGTATTTT	CASSVSGQGGTDTQYF
-	TRBJ1-6	TRBV30	-	TGTGCCTGGAGTGTCCCCTTGGGGGGAAATTCACCCCTCCACTTT	CAWSVPLGGNSPLHF
TRBD1	TRBJ1-4	TRBV7-9	-	TGTGCCAGCAGCCCCGGGACAGGGGGCTTAGCTAATGAAAAACTGTTTTTT	CASSPGTGGLANEKLFF
-	TRBJ2-7	TRBV6-1	-	TGTGCCAGCAGTGAAATTTCAGGGTTGGCCTACGAGCAGTACTTC	CASSEISGLAYEQYF
-	TRBJ2-5	TRBV10-3	-	TGTGCCATCAGTGAGGCCGGGAAAGAGACCCAGTACTTC	CAISEAGKETQYF
TRBD1	TRBJ1-5	TRBV9	-	TGTGCCAGCAGCCCTCAAGCAGGAGGGGGCCATCAGCCCCAGCATTTT	CASSPQAGGGHQPQHF
-	TRBJ2-7	TRBV15	-	TGTGCCACCAGCAGAGATAAGGAGGGTATCTCCTACGAGCAGTACTTC	CATSRDKEGISYEQYF
-	TRBJ1-1	TRBV6-1	-	TGTGCCAGCAGTGATAGGGACACCAAGAACACTGAAGCTTTCTTT	CASSDRDTKNTEAFF
TRBD1	TRBJ2-1	TRBV5-6	-	TGTGCCAGCAGCTTTGGACAGGGGGCAGGGAATGAGCAGTTCTTC	CASSFGQGAGNEQFF
-	TRBJ1-6	TRBV7-9	-	TGTGCCAGCAGCTTAGAGACGGGTAATTCACCCCTCCACTTT	CASSLETGNSPLHF
TRBD2	TRBJ2-5	TRBV5-1	-	TGCGCCAGCAGTTTTGGACTAGCGGGACAAGAGACCCAGTACTTC	CASSFGLAGQETQYF
-	TRBJ1-1	TRBV28	-	TGTGCCAGCAGTTTAGGGGGCTCTGAAGCTTTCTTT	CASSLGGSEAFF
-	TRBJ1-1	TRBV5-5	-	TGTGCCAGCAGCGGGGGCGGCCGGGTGAACACTGAAGCTTTCTTT	CASSGGGRVNTEAFF
-	TRBJ1-1	TRBV10-3	-	TGTGCCATCAGTGTTGGCAGGGGAACTGAAGCTTTCTTT	CAISVGRGTEAFF
-	TRBJ1-1	TRBV29-1	-	TGCAGCGTTGGGGTAAGGGGGTTGGACACTGAAGCTTTCTTT	CSVGVRGLDTEAFF
-	TRBJ2-7	TRBV6-2/TRBV6-3	-	TGTGCCAGCAGTTACTCGGCCGGGACACTCTACGAGCAGTACTTC	CASSYSAGTLYEQYF
-	TRBJ1-2	TRBV12-3/TRBV12-4	-	TGTGCCAGCAGTTTCTCCCGGGGAGGTGGCTACACCTTC	CASSFSRGGGYTF
-	TRBJ2-1	TRBV7-7	-	TGTGCTAGCAGCTTGATAGAAAGAGATGAGCAGTTCTTC	CASSLIERDEQFF
-	TRBJ1-3	TRBV7-3	-	TGTGCCAGCAGCCCGGGTAGCTCTGGAAACACCATATATTTT	CASSPGSSGNTIYF
-	TRBJ2-7	TRBV13	once	TGTGCCAGCAGCTTAAGGTCAGGCGGGTCCTACGAGCAGTACTTC	CASSLRSGGSYEQYF
TRBD1	TRBJ2-1	TRBV6-2/TRBV6-3	-	TGTGCCAGCAGTCGGCGGGGGACAGGGGAAGTGGATGAGCAGTTCTTC	CASSRRGTGEVDEQFF
-	TRBJ1-4	TRBV27	-	TGTGCCAGCAGCACCCCAAGTAGGGGGGAAAAACTGTTTTTT	CASSTPSRGEKLFF
TRBD1	TRBJ2-3	TRBV19	-	TGTGCCAGTAGTATGGAGGACAGGGGGCGCATACTTCCTCGCACAGATACGCAGTATTTT	CASSMEDRGRILPRTDTQYF
TRBD1	TRBJ2-7	TRBV3-1/TRBV3-2	-	TGTGCCAGCAGCCAAGTAGACAGGGGGCCCAACGAGCAGTACTTC	CASSQVDRGPNEQYF
-	TRBJ2-2	TRBV7-2	few	TGTGCCAGCAGCTTAGCTATGTCCCCCGGGGAGCTGTTTTTT	CASSLAMSPGELFF
-	TRBJ1-3	TRBV2	-	TGTGCCAGCAGTGAACAGGGCTCTGGAAACACCATATATTTT	CASSEQGSGNTIYF
TRBD2	TRBJ2-5	TRBV4-2	-	TGTGCCAGCAGCCAAGCGGAAACGGGGGGGCGGGAGACCCAGTACTTC	CASSQAETGGRETQYF
TRBD1	TRBJ1-3	TRBV7-6	once	TGTGCCAGCAGCTTGCGTCCGGGACAGGGGGGCCTAACCTCTGGAAACACCATATATTTT	CASSLRPGQGGLTSGNTIYF
-	TRBJ1-6	TRBV5-6	-	TGTGCCAGCAGCCGTCCGGACAGAAATTCACCCCTCCACTTT	CASSRPDRNSPLHF
TRBD2	TRBJ2-5	TRBV4-2	-	TGTGCCAGCAGCCCACTAGCGGGGGCGCGGGAGACCCAGTACTTC	CASSPLAGARETQYF
-	TRBJ1-1	TRBV6-6	-	TGTGCCAGCAGTTACGCGACAACTAACACTGAAGCTTTCTTT	CASSYATTNTEAFF
-	TRBJ2-2	TRBV21-1	once	TGTGCCAGCAGCGCCCGCCGGGACAGGGGATCGGACACCGGGGAGCTGTTTTTT	CASSARRDRGSDTGELFF
TRBD1	TRBJ1-1	TRBV11-1	-	TGTGCCAGCAGCTTCTTGAACAGGGGTGGCACTGAAGCTTTCTTT	CASSFLNRGGTEAFF
-	TRBJ1-4	TRBV6-5	-	TGTGCCAGCAGTTCCTCCAACAGGGCGACTAATGAAAAACTGTTTTTT	CASSSSNRATNEKLFF
-	TRBJ2-1	TRBV11-2	once	TGTGCCAGCAGCTTAATCAGGGAGGAGTTCTTC	CASSLIREEFF
-	TRBJ1-5	TRBV6-4	-	TGTGCCAGCAGCGATCAGGGGTTAGGGAATCAGCCCCAGCATTTT	CASSDQGLGNQPQHF
TRBD1	TRBJ2-5	TRBV4-3	-	TGCGCCAGCAGCCCGACCGGGACAGGGGTAGAGACCCAGTACTTC	CASSPTGTGVETQYF